The entry below describes one T cell receptor (beta chain). Its antigen is unidentified. The entry originates in a study of long-term antiretroviral therapy in people with HIV. Findings and limits, study-wide: There were no data on ART adherence, viral resistance or therapy changes, a gap that limits inferences about post-ART repertoire changes.

V was clipped by 3 bases and J by 4 bases, with 3 bases between them. The CDR3 runs to 11 residues. Germline V gene data show CDR1 as MDHEN and CDR2 as SYDVKM. immunoSEQ v3.0 was run at survey level. Profiling relied on immunoSEQ multiplex PCR, and the TCRdb table lists in-frame clones only, not all of them. The table records 20,000 to 25,000 clones, 82% of them present only once. The clonotype originates from a man aged 50 to 60 with HIV. Sequenced material: unsorted PBMCs, taken 0.3 years after starting antiretroviral therapy. The rearrangement links TRBV28 to TRBJ1-2; D is unresolved. The CDR3 protein is CASSFGYGYTF. CDR3 DNA: TGTGCCAGCAGTTTCGGCTATGGCTACACCTTC.